The 6 T cell receptor beta chains below were found in one sample sequenced in a study of blood T cells in healthy people across ages. With a J-beta primer mix and a sample-barcoded 5' primer, a second PCR ran about 7 to 11 cycles. TCRdb re-called the 5' RACE reads with MiXCR, one entry per CDR3 protein. The sample consists of 1.8 million or so distinct CDR3 sequences, about two fifths of them appearing once. The sequenced sample consisted of blood. The receptors shown here come from a human donor in good health.

The chain is built from TRBV15 and TRBJ2-4; D uncertain. The end of the DNA fits TRBJ2-5 better, so the J call may be wrong. The CDR3 covers 16 residues. Germline lookup yields CDR1 LNHNV and CDR2 YYDKDF (reference sequence). CDR3 sequence (DNA): TGTGCCACCAGCAGAAGCCCCCTGAGTGGCCAAGAGACCCAGTACTTC. As protein: CATSRSPLSGQETQYF.

The chain has TRBV20-1 and TRBJ2-1; D might be TRBD2 (6 bases). Trimming took off 6 bases at V and 0 bases at J, with 18 bases between the two ends. This CDR3 is built from 16 residues. The germline gives CDR1 DFQATT, CDR2 SNEGSKA (reference sequence). CDR3 protein: CSAEEGEGSSYNEQFF. The DNA for the CDR3 is TGCAGTGCCGAGGAGGGCGAGGGGAGCTCCTACAATGAGCAGTTCTTC.

This clonotype occurred a few times. V is TRBV20-1 and J is TRBJ2-7, with TRBD2 as a possible D gene (5 bases). V was pared by 5 bases and J by 7 bases, with 15 bases between. CDR1 is DFQATT and CDR2 is SNEGSKA in the germline V gene (reference sequence). The CDR3 totals 12 residues. CDR3 loop: CSAPWTGSEQYF. Here the CDR3 DNA reads TGCAGTGCTCCATGGACGGGGTCGGAGCAGTACTTC.

This sequence joins TRBV20-1 and TRBJ1-5; tentative D call: TRBD1 (5 bases). The CDR3 has 13 amino acids. Germline V gene sequence: CDR1 DFQATT, CDR2 SNEGSKA (reference sequence). V was shortened by 6 bases and J by 6 bases, with 15 bases between the two germline ends. In DNA, the CDR3 is TGCAGTGCGGACCAGGGTTCGCGTCAGCCCCAGCATTTT. It specifies CSADQGSRQPQHF.

CDR3 in DNA: TGTGCCAGCAGCTCGGACAAGTGGGATTCACCCCTCCACTTT. Translating gives CASSSDKWDSPLHF. The gene calls are TRBV7-9 and TRBJ1-6, with D tentatively TRBD1 (5 bases). The germline V gene has CDR1 SEHNR and CDR2 FQNEAQ (reference sequence). This CDR3 region has 14 residues. Trimming left V 4 bases short and J 8 bases short, with 12 bases between.

V usage is TRBV5-1 and J usage is TRBJ1-5, with D uncertain. CDR3 size: 14 residues. The germline V gene encodes CDR1 SGHRS and CDR2 YFSETQ. V gave up 0 bases and J gave up 7 bases, with 11 bases separating them. The CDR3 DNA follows: TGCGCCAGCAGCTTGGGGGAGGGAAGACAGCCCCAGCATTTT. It translates to CASSLGEGRQPQHF. Full variable domain (remainder filled in from reference TRBV5-1 and TRBJ1-5): KAGVTQTPRYLIKTRGQQVTLSCSPISGHRSVSWYQQTPGQGLQFLFEYFSETQRNKGNFPGRFSGRQFSNSRSEMNVSTLELGDSALYLCASSLGEGRQPQHFGDGTRLSIL.